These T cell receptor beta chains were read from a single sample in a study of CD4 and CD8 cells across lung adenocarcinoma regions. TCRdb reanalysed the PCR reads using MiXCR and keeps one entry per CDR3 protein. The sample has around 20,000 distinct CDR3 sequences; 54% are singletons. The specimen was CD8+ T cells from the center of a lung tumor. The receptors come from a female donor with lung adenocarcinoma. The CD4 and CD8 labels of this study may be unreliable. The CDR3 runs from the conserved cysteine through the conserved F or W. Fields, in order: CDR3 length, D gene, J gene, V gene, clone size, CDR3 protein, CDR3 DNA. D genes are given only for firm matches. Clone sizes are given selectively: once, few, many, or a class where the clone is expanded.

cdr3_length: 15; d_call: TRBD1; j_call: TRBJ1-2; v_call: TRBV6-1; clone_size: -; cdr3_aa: CASSDIGTGNYGYTF; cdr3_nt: TGTGCCAGCAGTGATATTGGGACAGGGAACTATGGCTACACCTTC
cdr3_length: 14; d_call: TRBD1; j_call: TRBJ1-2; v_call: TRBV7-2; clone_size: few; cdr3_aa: CASSLAGTGTAYTF; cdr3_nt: TGTGCCAGCAGCTTAGCCGGGACAGGGACGGCGTACACCTTC
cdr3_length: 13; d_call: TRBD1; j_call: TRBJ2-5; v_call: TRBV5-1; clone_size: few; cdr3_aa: CASSWDRQETQYF; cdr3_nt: TGCGCCAGCAGCTGGGACAGACAAGAGACCCAGTACTTC
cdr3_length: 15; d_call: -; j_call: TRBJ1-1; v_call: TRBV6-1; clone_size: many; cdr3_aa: CASSAPEGFNTEAFF; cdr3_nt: TGTGCCAGCAGTGCCCCAGAGGGCTTTAACACTGAAGCTTTCTTT
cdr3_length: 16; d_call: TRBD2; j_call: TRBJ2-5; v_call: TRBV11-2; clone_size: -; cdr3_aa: CASGAGGGRDGETQYF; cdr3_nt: TGTGCCAGCGGGGCGGGGGGGGGCCGTGACGGAGAGACGCAGTACTTC
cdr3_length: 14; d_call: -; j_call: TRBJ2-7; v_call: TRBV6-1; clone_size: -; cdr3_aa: CAGQWGRDPDTQYF; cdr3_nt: TGTGCGGGGCAGTGGGGCCGTGACCCAGATACGCAGTACTTC
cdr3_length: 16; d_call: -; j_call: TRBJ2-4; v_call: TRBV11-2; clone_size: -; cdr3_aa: CASSGLGGCAKDIQYF; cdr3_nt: TGTGCCAGCAGCGGGCTCGGCGGGTGTGCCAAAGACATTCAGTACTTC
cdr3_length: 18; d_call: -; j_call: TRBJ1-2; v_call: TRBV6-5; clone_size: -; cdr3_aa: CASSYSKLTVNFNYGYTF; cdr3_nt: TGTGCCAGCAGTTACTCGAAGCTTACAGTCAATTTTAACTATGGCTACACCTTC
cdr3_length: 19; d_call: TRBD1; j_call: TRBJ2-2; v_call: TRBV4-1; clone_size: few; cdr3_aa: CASSPMGQGGRGSTGELFF; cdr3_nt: TGCGCCAGCAGCCCGATGGGACAGGGAGGTCGGGGATCCACCGGGGAGCTGTTTTTT
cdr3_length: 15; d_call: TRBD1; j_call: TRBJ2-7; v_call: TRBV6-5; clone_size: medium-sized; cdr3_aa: CASKLRTGGAYEQYF; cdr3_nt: TGTGCCAGCAAATTGAGGACAGGGGGGGCTTACGAGCAGTACTTC
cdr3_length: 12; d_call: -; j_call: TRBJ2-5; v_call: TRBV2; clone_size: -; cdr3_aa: CASSRQQETQYF; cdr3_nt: TGTGCCAGCAGTCGCCAGCAAGAGACCCAGTACTTC
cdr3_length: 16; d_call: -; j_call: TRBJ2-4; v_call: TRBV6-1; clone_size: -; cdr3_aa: CACSALGGRDQNTQYF; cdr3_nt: TGTGCTTGCAGCGCCCTCGGGGGCCGGGACCAAAACACTCAGTACTTC
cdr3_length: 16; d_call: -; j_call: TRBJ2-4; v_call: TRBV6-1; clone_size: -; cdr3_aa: CASSEEGLGATDTQYF; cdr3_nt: TGTGCCAGCAGTGAAGAGGGGCTGGGGGCCACAGATACTCAGTACTTC
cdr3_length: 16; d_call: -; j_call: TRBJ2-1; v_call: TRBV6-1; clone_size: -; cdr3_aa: CASSAHDNEVYNEQFF; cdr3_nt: TGTGCCAGCAGTGCTCACGACAACGAAGTCTACAATGAGCAGTTCTTC
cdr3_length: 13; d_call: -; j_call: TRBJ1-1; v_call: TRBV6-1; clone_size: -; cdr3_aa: CASSVGTNTEAFF; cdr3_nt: TGTGCCAGCAGTGTGGGTACGAACACTGAAGCTTTCTTT
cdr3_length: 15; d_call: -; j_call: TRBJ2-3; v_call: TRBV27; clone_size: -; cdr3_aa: CASRPGVGVKDTQYF; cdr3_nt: TGTGCCAGCAGGCCGGGGGTGGGAGTCAAAGATACGCAGTATTTC
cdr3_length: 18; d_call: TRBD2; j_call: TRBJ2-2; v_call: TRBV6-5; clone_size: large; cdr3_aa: CASSYLKRGRGGTGELFF; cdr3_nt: TGTGCCAGCAGTTACCTAAAACGGGGGAGGGGAGGTACCGGGGAGCTGTTTTTT
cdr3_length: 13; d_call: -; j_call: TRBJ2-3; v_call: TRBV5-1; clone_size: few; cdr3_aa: CASSILSADTQYF; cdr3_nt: TGCGCCAGCAGCATCCTCTCGGCGGATACGCAGTATTTT
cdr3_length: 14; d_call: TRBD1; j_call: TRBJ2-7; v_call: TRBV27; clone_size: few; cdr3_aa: CASSRYRGTYEQYF; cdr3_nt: TGTGCCAGCAGTCGATACAGGGGCACCTACGAGCAGTACTTC
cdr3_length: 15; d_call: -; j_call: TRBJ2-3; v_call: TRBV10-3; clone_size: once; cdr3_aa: CALSGLAVNTGTQYF; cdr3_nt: TGTGCCCTCAGCGGACTGGCTGTGAACACCGGGACGCAGTATTTT
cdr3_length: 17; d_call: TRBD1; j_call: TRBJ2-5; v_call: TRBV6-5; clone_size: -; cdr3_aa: CASSYQGGTAKQETQYF; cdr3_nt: TGTGCCAGCAGTTACCAAGGTGGGACAGCAAAACAAGAGACCCAGTACTTC
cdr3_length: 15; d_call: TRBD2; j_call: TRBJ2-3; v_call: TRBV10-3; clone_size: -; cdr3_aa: CAVRKGGTGTDTQYF; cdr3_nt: TGTGCCGTACGAAAGGGAGGGACGGGCACAGATACGCAGTACTTT
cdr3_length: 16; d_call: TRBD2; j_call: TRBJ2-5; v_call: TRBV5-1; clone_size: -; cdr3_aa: CASSIGGSGVQETQYF; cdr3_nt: TGCGCCAGCAGCATCGGTGGTAGCGGGGTCCAAGAGACCCAGTACTTC
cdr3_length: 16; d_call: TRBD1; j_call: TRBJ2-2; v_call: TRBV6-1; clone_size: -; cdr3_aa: CASSVRGGANTGTLFF; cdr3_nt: TGTGCCAGCAGTGTGCGAGGGGGCGCGAACACAGGGACGCTGTTTTTT
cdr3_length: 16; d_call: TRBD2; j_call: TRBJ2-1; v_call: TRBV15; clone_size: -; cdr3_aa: CATSGPTSGANNEQFF; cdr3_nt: TGTGCCACCAGCGGACCGACTAGCGGGGCAAACAATGAGCAGTTCTTC
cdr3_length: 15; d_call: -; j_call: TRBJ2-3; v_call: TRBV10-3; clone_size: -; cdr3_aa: CGRIGGPGATDMQYF; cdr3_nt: TGTGGCCGCATTGGGGGGCCGGGAGCCACAGACATGCAGTACTTT
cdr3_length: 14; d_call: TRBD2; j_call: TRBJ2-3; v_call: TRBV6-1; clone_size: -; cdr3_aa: CASRGGSDIDMQYF; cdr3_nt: TGTGCCAGCAGGGGGGGGTCAGACATAGATATGCAGTATTTC
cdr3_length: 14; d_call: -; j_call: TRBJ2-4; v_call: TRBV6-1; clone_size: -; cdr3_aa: CATQVRGDQDIQYF; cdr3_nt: TGTGCCACGCAGGTCCGGGGAGACCAAGACATTCAGTACTTC